The sequence of this T cell receptor beta chain was determined in a study of blood T cells in healthy people across ages. Together with a sample-barcoded 5' primer, a J-beta primer mix was included in a second PCR lasting about 7 to 11 cycles. MiXCR, run by TCRdb on the 5' RACE reads, gives a single entry per CDR3 protein. Among 1 million or so distinct CDR3 sequences, 20% to 25% were seen once, and the ten largest hold around 0.75%. Study conclusions and caveats: There were more naive CD4+ cells and higher diversity in long-lived donors than in aged donors.

Unmatched junction bases numbered 3, after V lost 0 bases and J lost 4 bases. This CDR3 spans 15 amino acids. Germline loops: CDR1 MNHEY, CDR2 SVGEGT. Comments on this clonotype: Its antigen is not identified.

The data also belong to a second study, concerning T cells of mothers and their children. That work adds: From each mother came over 8 million TCR beta CDR3 reads, and from each child came about 3 million.

Source material: blood. This receptor was identified in a girl aged 2 to 9 in good health. The chain recombines TRBV6-2 or TRBV6-3 with TRBJ2-5; 9 bases are a match to TRBD2. CDR3 protein: CASSYSRLAVETQYF. The CDR3 DNA sequence: TGTGCCAGCAGTTACTCGCGACTAGCGGTAGAGACCCAGTACTTC.